Following are 16 T cell receptor beta chains from one sample sequenced in a study of blood T cell repertoires in COVID-19. Sequenced by immunoSEQ multiplex PCR; TCRdb stores in-frame clones only, minus some. This sample has roughly 230,000 clones, with 85% to 90% found just once. Sequenced: PBMCs or T cells enriched from blood (not recorded which). These receptors were taken from a woman in her twenties or thirties with acute COVID-19.

V and J are TRBV10-3 and TRBJ2-3, with 8 nucleotides matching TRBD1. The V segment lost 5 bases and the J segment 4 bases; nucleotides outside the gene matches: 2. This CDR3 has 13 residues. Germline CDR1 and CDR2: ENHRY and SYGVKD. The CDR3 DNA is TGTGCCATCAGTAGACAGGGGCCAGATACGCAGTATTTT. Translated: CAISRQGPDTQYF.

The chain joins TRBV2 to TRBJ1-4; D uncertain. This CDR3 comprises 12 residues. Trimming pared 3 bases from V and 12 bases from J, leaving 11 bases between. Germline assignment: CDR1 SNHLY and CDR2 FYNNEI. CDR3 coding DNA: TGTGCCAGCAGTGATCTAGGCCGTGAACTGTTTTTT. Translating it yields CASSDLGRELFF.

The chain has TRBV7-8 and TRBJ2-1, with D hard to call. In germline, CDR1 is SGHVS, CDR2 FQNEAQ. The CDR3 sequence is 18 residues long. The V gene lost 3 bases and the J gene lost 4 bases, with 22 bases spanning the gap. DNA for the CDR3: TGTGCCAGCAGCTTGGTAAACAGTTACCTCTCGCGATACAATGAGCAGTTCTTC. It yields the protein CASSLVNSYLSRYNEQFF.

The chain combines TRBV6-4 with TRBJ1-1; the D is unclear. This CDR3 spans 14 amino acids. CDR1 and CDR2 from the germline V gene are MRHNA and SNTAGT. V lost 3 bases to trimming and J lost 1 base, with 9 bases between them. The CDR3 nucleotides are TGTGCCAGCAGTGATGGCAGTAAGAACACTGAAGCTTTCTTT. Its translation: CASSDGSKNTEAFF.

The CDR3 loop reads CTSTPSGGGPDTQYF. The CDR3 nucleotides read TGCACCAGCACCCCTAGCGGGGGGGGGCCAGATACGCAGTATTTT. This chain joins TRBV1 and TRBJ2-3; the table's D call, TRBD2, was not checked against the DNA. TRBV1 counts as a pseudogene. CDR3 length: 15 amino acids.

V and J are TRBV7-3 and TRBJ2-7; D gene ambiguous. The V end lost 4 bases, the J end lost 2 bases, and 15 bases lay between the germline ends. CDR1 is SGHTA, CDR2 FQGTGA, per germline. This CDR3 has 15 amino acids. The CDR3: CASSCPPARTYEQYF. As DNA, the CDR3 is TGTGCCAGCAGCTGTCCCCCAGCGCGGACCTACGAGCAGTACTTC.

The CDR3 spells CASSLVVNGELFF. CDR3 nucleotides: TGCGCCAGCAGCTTGGTTGTAAACGGGGAGCTGTTTTTT. The V gene is TRBV5-1, the J gene TRBJ2-2; no clear D. This CDR3 has 13 amino acids. Germline CDR1 is SGHRS and CDR2 is YFSETQ. V lost 0 bases, J lost 7 bases, and 7 bases lay in between.

The V call is TRBV11-2, the J call TRBJ2-5, with 11 bases aligning to TRBD2. V dropped 5 bases and J dropped 5; count of bases not matched to a gene: 10. The length of the CDR3 is 16 residues. Germline-derived CDR1 and CDR2 are SGHAT and FQNNGV. The chain's CDR3 is CASSPPGTSGGETQYF. Here the CDR3 DNA reads TGTGCCAGCAGCCCCCCCGGGACTAGCGGTGGGGAGACCCAGTACTTC.

The chain combines TRBV6-4 with TRBJ2-5; 10 bases match TRBD2. The germline V gene has CDR1 MRHNA and CDR2 SNTAGT. The CDR3 loop spans 15 amino acids. V trimming: 3 bases; J trimming: 2 bases; junction bases outside the gene matches: 3. For the CDR3, the DNA is TGTGCCAGCAGTGAAAGAGCGGGGGGGCAAGAGACCCAGTACTTC. Protein product: CASSERAGGQETQYF.

The sample holds one count of this clone. The gene calls are TRBV9 and TRBJ2-2; possibly TRBD2 for D (5 bases). V shed 4 bases and J shed 8 bases, with 15 bases lying between them. The CDR3 has 14 residues. The V gene's germline CDR1 is SGDLS and CDR2 YYNGEE. CDR3 sequence: CASSPDYFGGELFF. As DNA, the CDR3 is TGTGCCAGCAGCCCCGACTACTTCGGGGGGGAGCTGTTTTTT.

V and J are TRBV9 and TRBJ1-1; possible D gene TRBD1, 5 bases. This CDR3 spans 16 amino acids. The V end lost 2 bases, the J end lost 1 base, and 15 bases lay between the germline ends. The germline V gene encodes CDR1 SGDLS and CDR2 YYNGEE. CDR3 nucleotide sequence: TGTGCCAGCAGCGTCCCGTGGACAACCCAGAACACTGAAGCTTTCTTT. Its translation is CASSVPWTTQNTEAFF. The variable domain in full, with the rest retrieved from reference TRBV9 and TRBJ1-1, is DSGVTQTPKHLITATGQRVTLRCSPRSGDLSVYWYQQSLDQGLQFLIQYYNGEERAKGNILERFSAQQFPDLHSELNLSSLELGDSALYFCASSVPWTTQNTEAFFGQGTRLTVV.

The table lists this clone with a count of one. The chain carries TRBV10-1 and TRBJ2-3; 7 positions agree with TRBD1. After removal of 2 bases from V and 0 bases from J, the junction contained 2 bases not matched to a gene. The CDR3 totals 15 residues. In germline, CDR1 is WNHNN, CDR2 SYGVQD (reference sequence). As DNA, the CDR3 is TGCGCCAGCAGTGAGGGGGACAGAAGCACAGATACGCAGTATTTT. The encoded protein is CASSEGDRSTDTQYF.

The chain recombines TRBV10-3 with TRBJ1-1; 10 bases match TRBD1. The CDR3 has 11 residues. The germline V gene encodes CDR1 ENHRY and CDR2 SYGVKD. V gave up 9 bases and J gave up 5 bases; unmatched junction bases: 0. CDR3 DNA sequence: TGTGCCATGGGACAGGGGACTGAAGCTTTCTTT. This translates into CAMGQGTEAFF.

The chain is built from TRBV7-9 and TRBJ2-7, with a weak D call TRBD1 (6 bases). Looked up from germline, CDR1 is SEHNR and CDR2 is FQNEAQ (reference sequence). Between the trimmed V and J ends, which lost 6 bases and 3 bases, there was a span of 15 bases. The CDR3 runs 14 residues. Written as DNA, the CDR3 is TGTGCCAGCAGTCCCGGACAGTTAAACTACGAGCAGTACTTC. Its protein is CASSPGQLNYEQYF.

This clone was picked up one time. The conserved closing phenylalanine or tryptophan is absent in this CDR3, likely reflecting a read error. No DNA is shown, since the ends of the CDR3 on it are uncertain; the CDR3 is the one TCRdb lists. J is TRBJ1-2 and V is TRBV14; TRBD1 was called by the table and not checked on the DNA. Both ends counted, the CDR3 spans 11 residues. The germline CDR1 and CDR2 sequences are SGHDN and FVKESK. The CDR3 here is CASSQDTGPSG.

This rearrangement joins TRBV5-6 to TRBJ1-3; D is perhaps TRBD1 (5 bases). In germline, CDR1 is SGHDT, CDR2 YYEEEE. V lost 1 base and J lost 4, with 6 bases in between. CDR3 size: 13 residues. The CDR3 nucleotides are TGTGCCAGCAGCTTGACAGGAGGAAACACCATATATTTT. Amino acid sequence: CASSLTGGNTIYF.